In this sample, the clone carrying this T cell receptor (beta chain) turned up once. This entry belongs to a study of blood T cell repertoires in COVID-19. TCRdb's copy holds only in-frame clones and misses some; the assay was immunoSEQ multiplex PCR. The sample records some 180,000 clones, 88% being singletons. Trimming cost V 8 bases and J 7 bases, with 12 bases left between them. The CDR3 is 12 amino acids. Per germline, CDR1 SNHLY and CDR2 FYNNEI. The chain links TRBV2 to TRBJ1-5; no clear D. What was sequenced was peripheral blood. This TCR derives from a man in his forties with active or convalescent COVID-19. CDR3 in amino acids: CASSVGPQPQHF. CDR3 coding DNA: TGTGCCAGCTCCGTGGGCCCCCAGCCCCAGCATTTT.